This entry describes one TCR beta chain. This sample is drawn from a study of control samples from healthy donors and cancer patients. TCRdb's table, derived via immunoSEQ multiplex PCR, lists solely in-frame clones and lacks some. The sample includes 140,000 to 150,000 clones, 93% of them seen just once. The CDR3 covers 15 residues. Germline loops: CDR1 SGHNT, CDR2 YYREEE (reference sequence). V shed 1 base and J 8 bases; nucleotides not matched to a gene: 11. The sequenced sample consisted of blood. The sequence came from a young man in good health. The chain employs TRBV5-4 and TRBJ2-7, with 8 bases fitting TRBD1. CDR3 residues: CASSLLGQDPRQQYF. The CDR3 coding sequence is TGTGCCAGCAGCTTGCTGGGACAGGACCCTAGGCAGCAGTACTTC.